The 3 T cell receptor beta chains below come from one sample, sequenced in a study of sequential checkpoint blockade in melanoma. As to treatment: randomized to nivolumab then ipilimumab (arm A) or the reverse (arm B). Data came from immunoSEQ multiplex PCR; TCRdb stores just in-frame clones and leaves some out. The table lists some 22,000 clones, around 80% of them singletons. This specimen consisted of CD8+ T cells sorted from blood (inferred from file names), obtained from a patient given nivolumab and ipilimumab in sequence. Receptors were obtained from a human donor with melanoma.

This clone was seen more than once but under ten times. V usage is TRBV6-6 and J usage is TRBJ1-1, with 7 bases aligning to TRBD1. This CDR3 spans 14 amino acids. The V segment lost 1 base and the J segment 7 bases; nucleotides outside the gene matches: 6. Germline V gene sequence: CDR1 MNHNY, CDR2 SVGAGI (reference sequence). The CDR3 region has the DNA TGTGCCAGCAGTTACTTCGGGACAGTGAATGAAGCTTTCTTT. Its translation is CASSYFGTVNEAFF.

The J gene is TRBJ2-7, the V gene TRBV5-4, with D perhaps TRBD1 (5 bases). V shed 3 bases and J shed 0 bases, with 10 bases lying between them. CDR3 length: 14 amino acids. Germline CDR1 reads SGHNT; CDR2 reads YYREEE (reference sequence). In DNA form, the CDR3 reads TGTGCCAGCAGCTCCTTACAGGACTCCTACGAGCAGTACTTC. It codes for CASSSLQDSYEQYF.

This sequence joins TRBV30 and TRBJ2-7; 10 bases map to TRBD1. CDR1 GTSNPN and CDR2 SVGIG come from the germline V gene (reference sequence). CDR3 length equals 21 residues. V was clipped by 0 bases and J by 1 base; unmatched bases: 21. The CDR3 bases are TGTGCCTGGAGTGTACCCCTGCGACAGGGGGCTTTCCTAACATTTTCCTACGAGCAGTACTTC. It is translated as CAWSVPLRQGAFLTFSYEQYF.